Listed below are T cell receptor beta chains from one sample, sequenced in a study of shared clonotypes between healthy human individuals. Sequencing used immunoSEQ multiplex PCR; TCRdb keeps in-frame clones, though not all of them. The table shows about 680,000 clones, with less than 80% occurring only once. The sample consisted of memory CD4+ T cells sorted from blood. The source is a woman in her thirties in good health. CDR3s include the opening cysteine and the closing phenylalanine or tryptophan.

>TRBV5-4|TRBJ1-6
CASSSDRINSPLHF
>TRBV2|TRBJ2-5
CASSLLWGETQYF
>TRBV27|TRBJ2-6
CASTRAGGNSGANVLTF
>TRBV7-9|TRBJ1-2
CASSLGGLNYGYTF
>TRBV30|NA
CAWSTGNKNYEQYF
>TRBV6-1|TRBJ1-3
CASSEMAGGPGNTIYF
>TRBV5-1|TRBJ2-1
CASSLGRLSSYNEQFF
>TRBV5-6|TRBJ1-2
CASSFQTTRGYTF
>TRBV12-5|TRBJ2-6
CASGRGTGANVLTF
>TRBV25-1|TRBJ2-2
CASSARQRDYGELFF
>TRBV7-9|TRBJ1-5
CASSLGSLHLSNQPQHF
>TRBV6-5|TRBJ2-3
CASPTNGTDTQYF
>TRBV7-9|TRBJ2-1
CASSLNIPGNEQFF
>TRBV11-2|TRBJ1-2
CASSLGQGIGRGVSYTF
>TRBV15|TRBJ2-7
CATSRDTRTSEQYF
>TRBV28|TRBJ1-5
CASRGQGVQPQHF
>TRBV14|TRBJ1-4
CASSRNLRNNEKLFF
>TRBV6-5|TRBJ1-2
CASTPRGRANYGYTF
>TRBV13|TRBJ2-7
CASIQGRTIGGEQYF
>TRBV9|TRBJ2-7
CASSARSLPYEQYF
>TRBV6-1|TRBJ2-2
CASSEMGLATGELFF
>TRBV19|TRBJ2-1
CASASGATNNEQFF
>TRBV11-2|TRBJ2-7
CASSFEGDESYEQYF
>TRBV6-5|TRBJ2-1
CASSPGTSPTEQFF
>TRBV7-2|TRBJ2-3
CASSLAGSDTQYF
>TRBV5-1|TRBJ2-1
CASSLGTSGLTQFF
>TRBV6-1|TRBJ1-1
CASSVVSGKSTEAFF
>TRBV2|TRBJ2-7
CASSPTLAGSTYEQYF
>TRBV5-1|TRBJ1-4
CASSRRMDLNEKLFF
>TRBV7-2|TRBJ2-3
CASILAGPPDTQYF
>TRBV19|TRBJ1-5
CASSLWSGSNQPQHF
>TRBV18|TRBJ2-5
CASSPPDFQETQYF
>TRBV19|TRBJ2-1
CASSLWSLSSYNEQFF
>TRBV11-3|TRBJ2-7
CASSRGGDEIEQYF
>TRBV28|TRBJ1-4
CASSPDRDFGEKLFF
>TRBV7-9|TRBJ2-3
CASSLWPSGALYPQYF
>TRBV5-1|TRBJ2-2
CASSRMNTGELFF
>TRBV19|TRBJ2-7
CASSEGGSIGEQYF
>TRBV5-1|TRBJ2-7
CASSTNYEQYF
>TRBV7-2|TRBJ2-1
CASGEPGGIHEQFF
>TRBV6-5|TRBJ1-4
CASSYKGQGLGKLFF
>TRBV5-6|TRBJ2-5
CASSLYQGIMETQYF
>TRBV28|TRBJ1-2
CASSLRGALDYTF
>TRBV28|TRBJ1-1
CASSTLIGNTEAFF
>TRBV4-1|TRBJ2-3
CASSQRSGAGSTDTQYF
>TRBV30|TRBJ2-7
CAWRDTAYEQYF
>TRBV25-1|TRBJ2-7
CASSGATEVPPYEQYF
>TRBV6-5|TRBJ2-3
CASSYSGAPTDTQYF
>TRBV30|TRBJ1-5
CAWSRGWTGRNQPQHF
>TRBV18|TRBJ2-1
CASSPGTSGYNEQFF